What follows are 21 T cell receptor beta chains derived from one specimen sequenced in a study of blood T cell repertoires in COVID-19 (TCRdb year 2020). Preparation of the library involved the immunoSEQ multiplex PCR assay. TCRdb limited this immuneACCESS table to in-frame rearrangements with V and J called. A share of clones is missing; checked studies link under half to unresolved V genes, and the rest is unexplained. This sample comprises about 190,000 clones, approximately 86% of them detected only once. Of the sample, about 2.6% is held by the ten largest clones. Sample: peripheral blood. These receptors all stem from a man aged 40-50 years with active or convalescent COVID-19.

This clone appeared a single time. The chain employs TRBV6-5 and TRBJ2-1, with 11 bases that match TRBD2. The germline CDR1 and CDR2 sequences are MNHEY and SVGAGI. J gave up 6 bases and V 6 bases, and 4 bases lay outside the gene matches. The CDR3 totals 14 residues. Written as DNA, the CDR3 is TGTGCCAGCAGATCTAGCGGGGGGCTCAATGAGCAGTTCTTC. It codes for CASRSSGGLNEQFF.

The chain joins TRBV6-5 to TRBJ1-2; D is unclear. Between the trimmed V and J ends, which lost 5 bases and 1 base, there was a span of 5 bases. CDR1 and CDR2 (germline): MNHEY, SVGAGI. The CDR3 spans 12 residues. The CDR3 nucleotides read TGTGCCAGCAGTACAGTTAACTATGGCTACACCTTC. This translates into CASSTVNYGYTF.

This rearrangement joins TRBV5-5 to TRBJ2-2; 13 bases align to TRBD2. The CDR3 length is 17 residues. Germline values: CDR1 SGHKS, CDR2 YYEKEE (reference sequence). Trimming at V came to 9 bases and at J to 0 bases, leaving 8 bases not matched to a gene. The CDR3, as DNA: TGTGCCACCCGCCGACTAGCGGGGGGCCCGAACACCGGGGAGCTGTTTTTT. Translating it yields CATRRLAGGPNTGELFF.

The chain has TRBV5-4 and TRBJ2-5, with 7 bases identical to TRBD2. The trim removed 0 bases at V and 1 base at J, leaving 3 bases unmatched. CDR3 size: 15 residues. The germline CDR1 and CDR2 sequences are SGHNT and YYREEE (reference sequence). CDR3 region: CASSLAGTTQETQYF. DNA of the CDR3: TGTGCCAGCAGCTTGGCCGGGACTACCCAAGAGACCCAGTACTTC.

The CDR3 loop reads CASSPGQGVEQYF. The CDR3, as DNA: TGTGCCAGCAGTCCGGGACAGGGGGTCGAGCAGTACTTC. The gene calls are TRBV28 and TRBJ2-7; 11 bases line up with TRBD1. The CDR3 contains 13 residues. V was pared by 5 bases and J by 6 bases, with 3 bases of the junction left unmatched. Per germline, CDR1 MDHEN and CDR2 SYDVKM.

This chain connects TRBV3-1 (or the pseudogene TRBV3-2) to TRBJ1-4; D is perhaps TRBD1 (5 bases). CDR3 length: 14 residues. Germline V gene lookup returns CDR1 LGHDT and CDR2 YNNKEL (reference sequence). V lost 4 bases and J 7 bases, leaving 13 bases between the germline ends. The CDR3 here is CASSPGGGAEKLFF. CDR3 bases: TGTGCCAGCAGCCCCGGAGGAGGGGCTGAAAAACTGTTTTTT.

The gene calls are TRBV6-2 or TRBV6-3 and TRBJ2-2; D gene ambiguous. The CDR3 totals 14 residues. Trimming stripped 5 bases from V and 1 base from J, with 8 bases between. Germline loops: CDR1 MNHEY, CDR2 SVGEGT. The CDR3 DNA is TGTGCCAGCAGTCTCCCCAGGAACACCGGGGAGCTGTTTTTT. This codes for CASSLPRNTGELFF.

The J gene is TRBJ2-2, the V gene TRBV9; no firm D call. CDR1 and CDR2 (germline): SGDLS, YYNGEE. There are 15 residues in the CDR3. The V and J ends lost 0 bases and 4 bases respectively, with 10 bases between them. The CDR3 coding sequence is TGTGCCAGCAGCGTAGTCGGGTCTGGCACCGGGGAGCTGTTTTTT. Amino acid sequence: CASSVVGSGTGELFF.

This clone was observed a handful of times. The V gene is TRBV5-5, the J gene TRBJ1-2, with TRBD1 matching over 7 bases. V lost 2 bases, J lost 5 bases, and 6 bases stayed unmatched. Germline V gene sequence: CDR1 SGHKS, CDR2 YYEKEE (reference sequence). The CDR3 length is 14 residues. CDR3 region: CASSLDRDMYGYTF. The CDR3 region has the DNA TGTGCCAGCAGCTTAGACAGGGATATGTATGGCTACACCTTC.

The count of this clone is one. The chain couples TRBV30 to TRBJ1-1, with TRBD1 matching 8 bases. Per germline, CDR1 GTSNPN and CDR2 SVGIG (reference sequence). Unmatched junction bases numbered 4, after V lost 6 bases and J lost 1 base. This CDR3 comprises 13 residues. The CDR3 DNA reads as TGTGCCTGCGCCGGGACAGGGAACACTGAAGCTTTCTTT. This sequence encodes CACAGTGNTEAFF.

The chain links TRBV5-1 to TRBJ2-7, with D perhaps TRBD2 (6 bases). CDR1 is SGHRS, CDR2 YFSETQ, per germline. The CDR3 is 13 amino acids. V was clipped by 5 bases and J by 3 bases, with 12 bases between them. The CDR3 bases are TGCGCCAGCAGACCTAGCGCAGGCTACGAGCAGTACTTC. It specifies CASRPSAGYEQYF. The whole variable domain, filled in from reference TRBV5-1 and TRBJ2-7, reads KAGVTQTPRYLIKTRGQQVTLSCSPISGHRSVSWYQQTPGQGLQFLFEYFSETQRNKGNFPGRFSGRQFSNSRSEMNVSTLELGDSALYLCASRPSAGYEQYFGPGTRLTVT.

The chain combines TRBV6-5 with TRBJ2-1; D may be TRBD2 (6 bases). The CDR3 extends over 15 amino acids. Germline CDR1 reads MNHEY; CDR2 reads SVGAGI. The V and J ends lost 5 bases and 6 bases respectively, with 17 bases between them. The CDR3 DNA reads TGTGCCAGCAGTCGGCAGGGTGCCGGGAGCAATGAGCAGTTCTTC. Its translation: CASSRQGAGSNEQFF.

The chain joins TRBV28 to TRBJ1-5; 9 positions agree with TRBD1. J lost 6 bases, V lost 4 bases, and 4 bases had no gene match. Germline lookup yields CDR1 MDHEN and CDR2 SYDVKM. The CDR3 has 14 amino acids. The CDR3 region has the DNA TGTGCCAGCAGTTCCGGGACAGGGTTTCAGCCCCAGCATTTT. Its protein is CASSSGTGFQPQHF.

In this sample, this clone turned up a few times. The rearrangement uses TRBV19 and TRBJ1-5; tentative D call: TRBD1 (6 bases). The CDR3 sequence is 13 residues long. The V end lost 6 bases, the J end lost 2 bases, and 8 bases lay between the germline ends. Per the germline V gene, CDR1 is LNHDA and CDR2 is SQIVND (reference sequence). CDR3 sequence reads: CASRSGGNQPQHF. Written as DNA, the CDR3 is TGTGCCAGTAGGTCAGGGGGCAATCAGCCCCAGCATTTT.

The gene calls are TRBV28 and TRBJ2-7, with a possible D match to TRBD1 (6 bases). V dropped 8 bases and J dropped 2 bases, with 10 bases sitting between them. CDR1 is MDHEN and CDR2 is SYDVKM in the germline V gene. The CDR3 is made up of 12 amino acids. CDR3 loop: CASSQGPYEQYF. In DNA, the CDR3 is TGTGCCAGCTCACAGGGCCCCTACGAGCAGTACTTC.

This chain joins TRBV15 and TRBJ1-4; 7 nucleotides line up with TRBD1. The CDR3 contains 12 residues. From germline, CDR1 is LNHNV and CDR2 YYDKDF (reference sequence). The J segment lost 8 bases and the V segment lost 5 bases, leaving 2 bases of the junction unmatched. The CDR3 protein is CATSAGGEKLFF. For the CDR3, the DNA is TGTGCCACCAGCGCAGGGGGGGAAAAACTGTTTTTT.

The chain couples TRBV11-2 to TRBJ2-7; 7 bases agree with TRBD2. This CDR3 is 15 amino acids long. V was clipped by 0 bases and J by 3 bases; unmatched bases: 5. Germline CDR1 SGHAT, CDR2 FQNNGV. DNA of the CDR3: TGTGCCAGCAGCTTAGATCTAGGACTAGTCTACGAGCAGTACTTC. Translating gives CASSLDLGLVYEQYF.

The chain recombines TRBV28 with TRBJ1-6, with a possible D match to TRBD1 (6 bases). The CDR3 has 15 amino acids. Germline CDR1 and CDR2: MDHEN and SYDVKM. Deletions cut 4 bases from V and 5 bases from J, with 12 bases between. CDR3 region: CASSSGALNNSPLHF. CDR3 nucleotides: TGTGCCAGCAGTTCAGGGGCGCTTAATAATTCACCCCTCCACTTT. Combining the CDR3 with reference TRBV28 and TRBJ1-6 gives the whole variable domain DVKVTQSSRYLVKRTGEKVFLECVQDMDHENMFWYRQDPGLGLRLIYFSYDVKMKEKGDIPEGYSVSREKKERFSLILESASTNQTSMYLCASSSGALNNSPLHFGNGTRLTVT.

The chain recombines TRBV18 with TRBJ2-5, with D perhaps TRBD1 (6 bases). Germline V gene lookup returns CDR1 KGHSH and CDR2 LQKENI. V was shortened by 5 bases and J by 5 bases, with 18 bases between the two germline ends. The CDR3 runs to 15 residues. The CDR3 DNA reads as TGTGCCAGCTCATCCAGGGGTGCCGAATTGGAGACCCAGTACTTC. Its translation is CASSSRGAELETQYF.

The CDR3 loop reads CASSPRHGAGDSTDTQYF. DNA of the CDR3: TGTGCCAGCAGCCCTAGGCACGGGGCGGGGGACTCCACAGATACGCAGTATTTT. The V gene is TRBV7-9, the J gene TRBJ2-3, with 7 bases fitting TRBD2. J gave up 2 bases and V 5 bases, and 16 bases lay outside the gene matches. The germline gives CDR1 SEHNR, CDR2 FQNEAQ (reference sequence). The CDR3 spans 18 residues.

The chain carries TRBV6-1 and TRBJ1-6, with D tentatively TRBD1 (5 bases). Germline loops: CDR1 MNHNS, CDR2 SASEGT. CDR3 length: 15 amino acids. V dropped 2 bases and J dropped 6 bases, with 11 bases sitting between them. CDR3 nucleotides: TGTGCCAGCAGTGAACAGGGAGGCATTAATTCACCCCTCCACTTT. As protein: CASSEQGGINSPLHF.